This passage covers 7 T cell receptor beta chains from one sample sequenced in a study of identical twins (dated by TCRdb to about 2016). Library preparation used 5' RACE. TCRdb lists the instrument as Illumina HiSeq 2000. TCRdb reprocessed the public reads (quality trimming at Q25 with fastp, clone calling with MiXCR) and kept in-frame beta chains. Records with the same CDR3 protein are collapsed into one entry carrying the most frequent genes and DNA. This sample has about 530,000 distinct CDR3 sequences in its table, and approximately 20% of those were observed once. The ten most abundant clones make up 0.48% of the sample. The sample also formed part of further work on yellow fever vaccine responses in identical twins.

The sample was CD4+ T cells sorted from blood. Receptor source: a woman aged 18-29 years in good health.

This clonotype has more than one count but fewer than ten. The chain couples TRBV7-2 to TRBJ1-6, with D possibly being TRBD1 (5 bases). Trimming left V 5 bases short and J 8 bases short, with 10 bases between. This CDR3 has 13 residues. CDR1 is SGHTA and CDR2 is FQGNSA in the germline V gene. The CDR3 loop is CASSPGWDSPLHF. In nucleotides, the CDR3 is TGTGCCAGCAGCCCAGGGTGGGATTCACCCCTCCACTTT.

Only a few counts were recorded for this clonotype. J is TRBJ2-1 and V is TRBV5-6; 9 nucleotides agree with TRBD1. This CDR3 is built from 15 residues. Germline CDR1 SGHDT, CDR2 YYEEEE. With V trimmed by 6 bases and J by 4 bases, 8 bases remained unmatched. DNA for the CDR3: TGTGCCAGCAACACCGGGACAGGGATTTACAATGAGCAGTTCTTC. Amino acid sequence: CASNTGTGIYNEQFF.

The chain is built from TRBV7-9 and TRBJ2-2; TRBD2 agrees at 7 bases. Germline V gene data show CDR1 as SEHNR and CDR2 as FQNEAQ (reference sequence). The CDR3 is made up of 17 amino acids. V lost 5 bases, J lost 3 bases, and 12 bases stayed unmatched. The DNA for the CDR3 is TGTGCCAGCAGCCTGTTATATGGACTAGGGGACACCGGGGAGCTGTTTTTT. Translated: CASSLLYGLGDTGELFF.

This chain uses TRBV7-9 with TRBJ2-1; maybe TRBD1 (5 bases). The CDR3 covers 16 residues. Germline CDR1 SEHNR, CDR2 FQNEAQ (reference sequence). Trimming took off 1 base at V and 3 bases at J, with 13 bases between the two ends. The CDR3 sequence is CASSLGLGALYNEQFF. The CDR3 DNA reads TGTGCCAGCAGCTTAGGATTAGGGGCCCTCTACAATGAGCAGTTCTTC.

The CDR3 coding sequence is TGTGCCAGCAGTCGGGCCGGACAGGGCAATGGAAACACCATATATTTT. This encodes CASSRAGQGNGNTIYF. This chain connects TRBV6-1 to TRBJ1-3; the match to TRBD1 covers 8 bases. The CDR3 covers 16 residues. J lost 3 bases, V lost 5 bases, and 9 bases had no gene match. In germline, CDR1 is MNHNS, CDR2 SASEGT.

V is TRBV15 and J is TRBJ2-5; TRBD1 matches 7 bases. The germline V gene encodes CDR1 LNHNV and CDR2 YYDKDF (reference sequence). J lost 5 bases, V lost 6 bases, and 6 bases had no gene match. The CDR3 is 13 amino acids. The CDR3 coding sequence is TGTGCCACCAGGAAGACAGGGCTGGAGACCCAGTACTTC. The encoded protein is CATRKTGLETQYF.

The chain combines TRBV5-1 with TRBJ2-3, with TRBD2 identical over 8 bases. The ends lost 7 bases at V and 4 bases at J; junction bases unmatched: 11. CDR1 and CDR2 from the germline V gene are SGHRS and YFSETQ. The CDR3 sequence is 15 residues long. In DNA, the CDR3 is TGCGCCAGCGCCCTTCCGGGGGGGAATGCAGATACGCAGTATTTT. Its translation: CASALPGGNADTQYF.